These 18 T cell receptor beta chains originate from one sample sequenced in a study of cytomegalovirus exposure and HLA in healthy donors. Researchers ran the PCR with 60 Vbeta and 13 Jbeta primers. The protocol was immunoSEQ multiplex PCR, while the TCRdb copy is restricted to in-frame clones and leaves out a portion. The table lists some 150,000 clones, approximately 72% of them singletons. Sequencing input: PBMCs. The receptor source for this set is a human donor in good health.

The V call is TRBV5-1, the J call TRBJ2-3; a possible D gene is TRBD2 (5 bases). The CDR3 runs 15 residues. V gave up 5 bases and J gave up 2 bases, with 15 bases separating them. CDR1 is SGHRS and CDR2 is YFSETQ in the germline V gene. The CDR3 region is CASRNEGIPTDTQYF. In DNA, the CDR3 is TGCGCCAGCAGAAATGAGGGCATCCCCACAGATACGCAGTATTTT.

The chain combines TRBV9 with TRBJ2-2, with 12 bases identical to TRBD1. The CDR3 extends over 15 amino acids. Germline-derived CDR1 and CDR2 are SGDLS and YYNGEE. J gave up 6 bases and V 3 bases, and 3 bases lay outside the gene matches. The CDR3 protein is CASSAGQGASGELFF. CDR3 in DNA: TGTGCCAGCAGCGCGGGACAGGGGGCATCCGGGGAGCTGTTTTTT.

The rearrangement uses TRBV25-1 and TRBJ1-5; TRBD1 matches at 7 bases. With V trimmed by 10 bases and J by 6 bases, 15 bases remained unmatched. The CDR3 is 15 amino acids. The germline gives CDR1 MGHDK, CDR2 SYGVNS. CDR3 sequence (DNA): TGTGCCACCAAAAAACCGCGAGGGGGCGGTCAGCCCCAGCATTTT. Protein: CATKKPRGGGQPQHF.

This chain joins TRBV19 and TRBJ1-5; 10 bases line up with TRBD1. The CDR3 loop spans 15 amino acids. CDR1 and CDR2 (germline): LNHDA, SQIVND (reference sequence). J gave up 2 bases and V 6 bases, and 4 bases lay outside the gene matches. The CDR3 region is CASRTGGLGNQPQHF. DNA of the CDR3: TGTGCCAGTAGGACAGGGGGCCTCGGCAATCAGCCCCAGCATTTT.

The genes are TRBV6-5 and TRBJ1-1; possible D gene TRBD1, 6 bases. The CDR3 is made up of 14 amino acids. Deletions cut 6 bases from V and 7 bases from J, with 18 bases between. Germline CDR1 MNHEY, CDR2 SVGAGI. In DNA form, the CDR3 reads TGTGCCAGCAGCCCTCCCAAAGGACAGCGTGAAGCTTTCTTT. Translated: CASSPPKGQREAFF.

The sample holds a few counts of this clone. The rearrangement joins TRBV6-5 to TRBJ2-3; D not certain. Germline CDR1 reads MNHEY; CDR2 reads SVGAGI. The CDR3 is made up of 11 amino acids. V lost 7 bases to trimming and J lost 5 bases, with 7 bases between them. In DNA, the CDR3 is TGTGCCAGCACCGAACAAGATACGCAGTATTTT. Translation: CASTEQDTQYF.

The J gene is TRBJ1-2, the V gene TRBV11-1, with 7 bases matching TRBD1. The V gene's germline CDR1 is SGHAT and CDR2 FQDESV (reference sequence). V dropped 5 bases and J dropped 3; count of bases not matched to a gene: 9. CDR3 size: 15 residues. In nucleotides, the CDR3 is TGTGCCAGCAGCCCCGACAGGGCGTTCTACTATGGCTACACCTTC. Its protein is CASSPDRAFYYGYTF. The complete variable domain, with remaining parts taken from reference TRBV11-1 and TRBJ1-2, reads EAEVAQSPRYKITEKSQAVAFWCDPISGHATLYWYRQILGQGPELLVQFQDESVVDDSQLPKDRFSAERLKGVDSTLKIQPAELGDSAMYLCASSPDRAFYYGYTFGSGTRLTVV.

The chain employs TRBV4-3 and TRBJ1-6; the D gene is possibly TRBD1 (5 bases). V lost 0 bases, J lost 0 bases, and 9 bases lay in between. CDR3 size: 17 residues. The V gene's germline CDR1 is LGHNA and CDR2 YSLEER. CDR3 bases: TGCGCCAGCAGCCAAGAATTAAGGGGCTCCTATAATTCACCCCTCCACTTT. This encodes CASSQELRGSYNSPLHF.

The chain is built from TRBV5-1 and TRBJ2-5; 12 bases match TRBD2. CDR1 and CDR2 (germline): SGHRS, YFSETQ. Trimming at V came to 3 bases and at J to 6 bases, leaving 9 bases not matched to a gene. There are 16 residues in the CDR3. The CDR3 is CASSSTSGGPEKTQYF. CDR3 coding DNA: TGCGCCAGCAGCTCGACTAGCGGGGGCCCTGAAAAGACCCAGTACTTC.

The V gene is TRBV5-1, the J gene TRBJ2-7, with 8 bases matching TRBD2. This CDR3 comprises 14 residues. Looked up from germline, CDR1 is SGHRS and CDR2 is YFSETQ. V lost 1 base and J lost 7; bases outside the gene matches: 7. CDR3 bases: TGCGCCAGCAGCTTGAAGCGGGGGCCCTGGGAGCAGTACTTC. Protein: CASSLKRGPWEQYF.

This rearrangement joins TRBV6-1 to TRBJ1-1; D perhaps matches TRBD1 (5 bases). With 0 bases removed from V and 8 bases from J, the gap between germline ends came to 13 bases. The V gene's germline CDR1 is MNHNS and CDR2 SASEGT. This CDR3 has 14 amino acids. Here the CDR3 reads CASSEAWRGDEAFF. The CDR3 DNA reads TGTGCCAGCAGTGAAGCTTGGCGCGGGGACGAAGCTTTCTTT.

V gene TRBV6-5 combines with J gene TRBJ1-1, with a weak D call TRBD1 (5 bases). CDR1 and CDR2 (germline): MNHEY, SVGAGI. The CDR3 totals 14 residues. Trimming left V 6 bases short and J 0 bases short, with 11 bases between. The CDR3, as DNA: TGTGCCAGCAGGCGACAGAACTTGAACACTGAAGCTTTCTTT. It yields the protein CASRRQNLNTEAFF.

The V and J genes are TRBV5-1 and TRBJ2-7, with D maybe TRBD2 (6 bases). Per germline, CDR1 SGHRS and CDR2 YFSETQ. Trimming stripped 4 bases from V and 2 bases from J, with 16 bases between. CDR3 length equals 15 residues. The CDR3 bases are TGCGCCAGCAGCAGCGGGCCAGGTGAAGCCTACGAGCAGTACTTC. It is translated as CASSSGPGEAYEQYF.

The J gene is TRBJ1-2, the V gene TRBV27, with 8 bases matching TRBD1. With V trimmed by 6 bases and J by 7 bases, 13 bases remained unmatched. The CDR3 loop spans 15 amino acids. Germline-derived CDR1 and CDR2 are MNHEY and SMNVEV (reference sequence). CDR3 amino acids: CASRGRGRGTFGYTF. CDR3 nucleotides: TGTGCCAGCAGGGGCAGGGGGCGCGGCACTTTTGGCTACACCTTC.

This clone occurred a few times. The rearrangement uses TRBV9 and TRBJ2-6; 7 bases match TRBD1. The germline gives CDR1 SGDLS, CDR2 YYNGEE. V dropped 4 bases and J dropped 2; count of bases not matched to a gene: 9. This CDR3 spans 17 amino acids. The CDR3 sequence: CASSQLPTGAGANVLTF. The CDR3 DNA sequence: TGTGCCAGCAGCCAGCTCCCTACAGGGGCTGGGGCCAACGTCCTGACTTTC.

J is TRBJ1-1 and V is TRBV7-9; D gene uncertain. CDR1 and CDR2 from the germline V gene are SEHNR and FQNEAQ (reference sequence). This CDR3 has 13 amino acids. V lost 4 bases and J 6 bases, leaving 12 bases between the germline ends. CDR3: CASSSQSGAEAFF. The CDR3 nucleotides are TGTGCCAGCAGCTCCCAATCCGGGGCTGAAGCTTTCTTT.

This chain connects TRBV7-2 to TRBJ2-7, with a possible D match to TRBD1 (5 bases). Per germline, CDR1 SGHTA and CDR2 FQGNSA. This CDR3 spans 15 amino acids. The V end lost 1 base, the J end lost 2 bases, and 12 bases lay between the germline ends. The CDR3 DNA follows: TGTGCCAGCAGCTTAGGGGCAGGGCCTACCTACGAGCAGTACTTC. Translated, it gives CASSLGAGPTYEQYF.

This clone was detected only a few times. The chain combines TRBV6-6 with TRBJ1-1, with D tentatively TRBD1 (6 bases). Looked up from germline, CDR1 is MNHNY and CDR2 is SVGAGI (reference sequence). Trimming shortened V by 7 bases and J by 4 bases, and 13 bases separated the two germline ends. CDR3 length: 13 amino acids. CDR3 coding DNA: TGTGCCAGCATAGGGGGGGAGGGCACTGAAGCTTTCTTT. As protein: CASIGGEGTEAFF.